This TCR beta chain originates from a study of T cell responses to AZD1222 COVID-19 vaccine. The germline gives CDR1 LNHNV, CDR2 YYDKDF (reference sequence). The CDR3 spans 16 residues. V was shortened by 5 bases and J by 4 bases, with 18 bases between the two germline ends. Notes on the study in general: Researchers report vaccine-associated CD4 TCRs spanning spike, with dominance at 160-218 and 743-854. Clonal diversity was possibly underestimated, and the donors were mostly white British, with more females.

For this clone: The antigen is not known.

Data came from immunoSEQ multiplex PCR; TCRdb stores just in-frame clones and leaves some out. This sample has over 150,000 clones, with around nine tenths found just once. The chain carries TRBV15 and TRBJ1-3; D gene ambiguous. This clonotype was obtained from an adult in good health. The sample here was peripheral blood, taken on day 0 of AZD1222 vaccination. CDR3 DNA sequence: TGTGCCACCAGCCCAGGACGAGGTTCAGGAGGAAACACCATATATTTT. Its protein product is CATSPGRGSGGNTIYF.